This entry describes one T cell receptor (beta chain). Losses at the gene ends were 6 bases for V and 4 bases for J; bases not matched to a gene: 3. Looked up from germline, CDR1 is MNHEY and CDR2 is SVGAGI. There are 14 residues in the CDR3. The data were obtained in a study of blood T cell repertoires in COVID-19. Overall study context: The United States, Italy and Spain provided the acute and convalescent COVID-19 samples. PBMCs, B-cell-depleted T cells, or T cells provided the cDNA or gDNA that made up the material.

The assay was immunoSEQ multiplex PCR, and TCRdb's table has in-frame clones only and misses some. The sample consists of hundreds of thousands of clones, about 92% of them appearing once. V gene TRBV6-5 combines with J gene TRBJ1-1; TRBD1 agrees at 12 bases. The sequence was obtained from a man aged 60-69 years who had recovered from COVID-19. The sequenced sample consisted of PBMCs or T cells enriched from blood (not recorded which). The CDR3 loop reads CASSQGQGATEAFF. The CDR3 DNA sequence: TGTGCCAGCAGCCAGGGACAGGGGGCCACTGAAGCTTTCTTT.